Below, 11 T cell receptor beta chains from the same sample are listed, as sequenced in a study of blood T cell repertoires in COVID-19. The table came from immunoSEQ multiplex PCR; TCRdb's copy has only in-frame clones and leaves some out. The table includes 30,000 to 40,000 clones, 85% to 90% detected once. Input material: peripheral blood. These receptors all stem from a man between 60 and 75 years old with active or convalescent COVID-19.

This chain connects TRBV5-1 to TRBJ2-3, with TRBD1 identical over 7 bases. The CDR3 runs to 14 residues. V shed 3 bases and J 2 bases; nucleotides not matched to a gene: 3. Germline V gene lookup returns CDR1 SGHRS and CDR2 YFSETQ. CDR3 sequence reads: CASSYGTATDTQYF. In DNA, the CDR3 is TGCGCCAGCAGCTACGGGACAGCCACAGATACGCAGTATTTT.

V usage is TRBV19 and J usage is TRBJ2-3, with 8 bases lining up with TRBD2. The J segment lost 2 bases and the V segment lost 7 bases, leaving 5 bases of the junction unmatched. The CDR3 loop spans 14 amino acids. Germline V lookup: CDR1 LNHDA, CDR2 SQIVND (reference sequence). CDR3 nucleotides: TGTGCCAGTAAGGAGCGGGGGCTCACAGATACGCAGTATTTT. Translation gives CASKERGLTDTQYF.

This clone showed up just a few times. The V gene is TRBV5-7, the J gene TRBJ1-1; D is possibly TRBD1 (6 bases). TRBV5-7 is marked as an open reading frame, function uncertain. The CDR3 is 15 amino acids. Deletions cut 2 bases from V and 1 base from J, with 12 bases between. The CDR3 protein is CASSLSLRGNTEAFF. CDR3 in DNA: TGTGCCAGCAGCTTAAGCCTCAGGGGGAACACTGAAGCTTTCTTT.

The J gene is TRBJ2-2, the V gene TRBV9, with 7 bases matching TRBD2. The CDR3 has 12 amino acids. Unmatched junction bases numbered 1, after V lost 5 bases and J lost 6 bases. CDR1 is SGDLS and CDR2 is YYNGEE in the germline V gene. The CDR3 spells CASSRGAGELFF. CDR3 nucleotide sequence: TGTGCCAGCAGTCGGGGGGCCGGGGAGCTGTTTTTT.

V and J are TRBV5-6 and TRBJ1-2; D not resolved. CDR1 and CDR2 from the germline V gene are SGHDT and YYEEEE. The germline V and J ends were trimmed by 0 bases and 0 bases, with 6 bases remaining between them. The CDR3 runs to 14 residues. The DNA of the CDR3 is TGTGCCAGCAGCTTGGCCGGTCCTAACTATGGCTACACCTTC. It encodes CASSLAGPNYGYTF.

The chain joins TRBV6-5 to TRBJ2-7; D call uncertain. This CDR3 region has 13 residues. Per the germline V gene, CDR1 is MNHEY and CDR2 is SVGAGI. Trimming cost V 6 bases and J 0 bases, with 9 bases left between them. In DNA form, the CDR3 reads TGTGCCAGCAGCGTTTATATCTCCTACGAGCAGTACGTC. Its translation is CASSVYISYEQYV.

V is TRBV27 and J is TRBJ2-7, with a possible D match to TRBD2 (6 bases). The CDR3 contains 15 residues. Trimming took 0 bases from V and 3 from J, leaving 12 bases between them. Germline CDR1 and CDR2: MNHEY and SMNVEV (reference sequence). The CDR3 DNA reads TGTGCCAGCAGTTTATCGATAGGCGGGAACTACGAGCAGTACGTC. Protein product: CASSLSIGGNYEQYV.

V is TRBV6-2 or TRBV6-3 and J is TRBJ2-2; TRBD2 matches at 13 bases. V was pared by 2 bases and J by 7 bases, with 7 bases of the junction left unmatched. This CDR3 has 17 amino acids. Germline values: CDR1 MNHEY, CDR2 SVGEGT. DNA for the CDR3: TGTGCCAGCAGTTACACTAGCGGGAGGGCCGCCTTCGGGGAGCTGTTTTTT. It is translated as CASSYTSGRAAFGELFF.

This clone showed up just a few times. V usage is TRBV7-2 and J usage is TRBJ2-7; 7 bases are shared with TRBD2. The CDR3 has 14 amino acids. CDR1 and CDR2 (germline): SGHTA, FQGNSA. With 3 bases clipped from V and 2 bases from J, the junction kept 4 bases outside the gene matches. The CDR3 spells CASSFYSGPYEQYV. CDR3 DNA: TGTGCCAGCAGCTTCTATAGCGGGCCCTACGAGCAGTACGTC.

J is TRBJ2-5 and V is TRBV30, with TRBD2 matching over 9 bases. The CDR3 covers 17 residues. V was clipped by 5 bases and J by 1 base; unmatched bases: 14. Germline V gene data show CDR1 as GTSNPN and CDR2 as SVGIG (reference sequence). CDR3 loop: CAWSPGMSGRSQETQYF. The CDR3 nucleotides are TGTGCCTGGTCCCCTGGGATGAGCGGGAGGTCCCAAGAGACCCAGTACTTC.

This chain connects TRBV10-3 to TRBJ1-2; 10 nucleotides line up with TRBD1. The V gene's germline CDR1 is ENHRY and CDR2 SYGVKD. CDR3 length: 17 residues. The J segment lost 2 bases and the V segment lost 2 bases, leaving 8 bases of the junction unmatched. In DNA, the CDR3 is TGTGCCATCAGTGAGACCCCGGGACAGGGGAAAAACTATGGCTACACCTTC. It encodes CAISETPGQGKNYGYTF.